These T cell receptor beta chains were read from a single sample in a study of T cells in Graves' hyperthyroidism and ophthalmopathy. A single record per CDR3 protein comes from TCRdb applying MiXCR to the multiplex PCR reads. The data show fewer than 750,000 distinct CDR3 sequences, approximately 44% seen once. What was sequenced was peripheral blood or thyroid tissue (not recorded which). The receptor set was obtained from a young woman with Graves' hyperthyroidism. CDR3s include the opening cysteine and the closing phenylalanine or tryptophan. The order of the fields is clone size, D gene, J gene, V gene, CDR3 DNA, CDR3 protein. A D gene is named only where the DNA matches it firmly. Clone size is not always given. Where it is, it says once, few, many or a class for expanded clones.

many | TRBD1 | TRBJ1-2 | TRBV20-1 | TGCAGTGCTTTTTCCCCGGGACAGGGTCATGGCTACACCTTC | CSAFSPGQGHGYTF
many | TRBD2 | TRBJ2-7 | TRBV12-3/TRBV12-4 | TGTGCCAGCAGCCACGGACTAGCGGGATCCTACGAGCAGTACTTC | CASSHGLAGSYEQYF
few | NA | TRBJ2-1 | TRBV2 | TGTGCCAGCAGTGAAGGAAATCTCAATGAGCAGTTCTTC | CASSEGNLNEQFF
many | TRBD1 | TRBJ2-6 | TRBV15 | TGTGCCACCAGCTGGGACAGGGGGGCCAACGTCCTGACTTTC | CATSWDRGANVLTF
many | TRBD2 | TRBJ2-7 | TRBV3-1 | TGTGCCAGCAGCCAAACAGGCGGACTAGCCCACGAGCAGTACTTC | CASSQTGGLAHEQYF
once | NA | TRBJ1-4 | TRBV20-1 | TGCAGTGCTAGAGATCTTACGGGAGGGTCTGAAAAACTGTTTTTT | CSARDLTGGSEKLFF
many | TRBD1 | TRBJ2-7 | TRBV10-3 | TGTGCCATCTCTCCCGGGACAGGGGACGAGCAGTACTTC | CAISPGTGDEQYF
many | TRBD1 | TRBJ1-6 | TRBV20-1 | TGCAGTGCAAAGACAGGGGAATCACCCCTCCACTTT | CSAKTGESPLHF
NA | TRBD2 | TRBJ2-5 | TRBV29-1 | TGCAGCAGTCGGGGACTAGGAGTTGAAGAGACCCAGTACTTC | CSSRGLGVEETQYF
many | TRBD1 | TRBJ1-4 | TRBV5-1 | TGCGCCAGCAGCCAAGACCCAACAGGGGGAACTAATGAAAAACTGTTTTTT | CASSQDPTGGTNEKLFF
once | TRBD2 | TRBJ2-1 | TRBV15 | TGTGCCACCAGCACTCCGGGCGGGAGGCTTTACAATGAGCAGTTCTTC | CATSTPGGRLYNEQFF
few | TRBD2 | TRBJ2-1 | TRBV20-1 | TGCAGTCCCGGTCCGGGAGGGCCCTACAATGAGCAGTTCTTC | CSPGPGGPYNEQFF
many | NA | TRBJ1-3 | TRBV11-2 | TGTGCCAGCAGCCCGGGACTTCGAGGGCGAGACTCTGGAAACACCATATATTTT | CASSPGLRGRDSGNTIYF
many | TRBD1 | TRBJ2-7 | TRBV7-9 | TGTGCCAGCAGCTCCGGCAGGGGGTACGAGCAGTACTTC | CASSSGRGYEQYF
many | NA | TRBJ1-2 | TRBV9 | TGTGCCAGCAGCGTAGGGACGCAAACCGACTATGGCTACACCTTC | CASSVGTQTDYGYTF
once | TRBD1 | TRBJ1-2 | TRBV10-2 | TGCGCCAGCAGTGCAATGGGACAGGGGGCGGGTTATGGCTACACCTTC | CASSAMGQGAGYGYTF
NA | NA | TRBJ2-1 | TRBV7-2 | TGTGCCAGCAGCTTAGCGAGATGGGATGAGCAGTTCTTC | CASSLARWDEQFF
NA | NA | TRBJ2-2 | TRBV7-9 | TGTGCCAGCAGCTTAGGTTGGACCGGGGAGCTGTTTTTT | CASSLGWTGELFF
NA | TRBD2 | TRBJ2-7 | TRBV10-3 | TGTGCCATCAGTAAGACTAGCGGGAGGGCCTACGAGCAGTACTTC | CAISKTSGRAYEQYF
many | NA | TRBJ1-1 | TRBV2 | TGTGCCGCTAGGGGAGGGGCCTCCACTGAAGCTTTCTTT | CAARGGASTEAFF
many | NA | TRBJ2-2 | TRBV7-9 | TGTGCCAGCACCCTCTGGAGGACCGCGAACACCGGGGAGCTGTTTTTT | CASTLWRTANTGELFF
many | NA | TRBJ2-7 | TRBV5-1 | TGCGCCAGCAGCTTGGATAATATACAGATTGAGCAGTACTTC | CASSLDNIQIEQYF
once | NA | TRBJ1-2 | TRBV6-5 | TGTGCCAGCTCCGGCCCTGGGGGGACTGCTGGCTACACCTTC | CASSGPGGTAGYTF
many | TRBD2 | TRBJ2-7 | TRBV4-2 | TGTGCCAGCAGCCAAGACGTTGTGACTAGCGGGAAATACGAGCAGTACTTC | CASSQDVVTSGKYEQYF
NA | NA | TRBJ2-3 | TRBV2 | TGTGCCAGCAGTCAGTACATCGGACCCCCTATCACAGATACGCAGTATTTT | CASSQYIGPPITDTQYF
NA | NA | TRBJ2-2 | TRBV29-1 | TGCAGCATTGAAGATTGGCAGAACACCGGGGAGCTGTTTTTT | CSIEDWQNTGELFF
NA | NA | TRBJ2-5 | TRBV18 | TGTGCCAGCTCACCCCCGACTAGTCTTGAGACCCAGTACTTC | CASSPPTSLETQYF
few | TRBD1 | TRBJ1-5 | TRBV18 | TGTGCCAGCCAACAGGGGGTCAATCAGCCCCAGCATTTT | CASQQGVNQPQHF
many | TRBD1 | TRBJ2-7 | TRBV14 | TGTGCCAGCAGCCAACCCAATTCCGGGACAGCGGACTACGAGCAGTACTTC | CASSQPNSGTADYEQYF
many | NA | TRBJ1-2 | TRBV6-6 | TGTGCCAGCAGGCCAGACCCCTTAGTGGGCGGCTACACCTTC | CASRPDPLVGGYTF